The T cell receptor beta chain described here comes from a study of cytomegalovirus exposure and HLA in healthy donors. PCR primers comprised 60 Vbeta and 13 Jbeta primers. The repertoire was sequenced with immunoSEQ multiplex PCR; TCRdb's copy has only in-frame clones and lacks some. The sample holds some 150,000 clones, over 60% seen once. V was pared by 4 bases and J by 2 bases, with 15 bases between. This CDR3 is 15 amino acids long. Germline CDR1 is LNHNV and CDR2 is YYDKDF (reference sequence). These donors counted as nominally healthy when sampled, but unrecorded immune exposures were likely. Points on this clone: As yet, its antigen is unknown.

Findings of the study overall: Both high specificity and high sensitivity reportedly marked the classifier's diagnosis of cytomegalovirus status. Later analysis demonstrated an association between a missense DCLRE1C variant and TCR beta V- and J-gene trimming.

Sequencing input: PBMCs. This TCR derives from a woman aged 30 to 39 in good health and CMV-seronegative. This chain links TRBV15 with TRBJ2-7, with D tentatively TRBD2 (5 bases). CDR3 protein: CATSTARTEAYEQYF. CDR3 bases: TGTGCCACCAGCACAGCCAGGACTGAGGCCTACGAGCAGTACTTC.